The 29 T cell receptor beta chains below come from one sample, sequenced in a study of T cells after posttransplantation cyclophosphamide. Libraries were prepared by immunoSEQ multiplex PCR; TCRdb keeps only in-frame clonotypes and omits some of them. This sample carries approximately 7,300 clones, none of them present only once. Busulfan-fludarabine conditioning, marrow transplant, and cyclophosphamide on days +3 and +4 were administered. This sample comprised PBMCs, obtained after allogeneic stem cell transplant with posttransplant cyclophosphamide. Every receptor here comes from a female patient aged 50-60 years who received an allogeneic stem cell transplant from an unrelated donor, was CMV-positive, and had acute GVHD only. Some T cells here may be from the graft donor.

At least ten counts were recorded for this clone. The gene calls are TRBV5-4 and TRBJ1-5; 7 bases are a match to TRBD1. Looked up from germline, CDR1 is SGHNT and CDR2 is YYREEE (reference sequence). This CDR3 is 14 amino acids long. Trimming removed 2 bases from V and 2 bases from J; junction bases left unmatched: 1. The CDR3 bases are TGTGCCAGCAGCTTAGGGGGCCGCAATCAGCCCCAGCATTTT. Encoded protein: CASSLGGRNQPQHF. The complete variable domain, with remaining parts taken from reference TRBV5-4 and TRBJ1-5, reads ETGVTQSPTHLIKTRGQQVTLRCSSQSGHNTVSWYQQALGQGPQFIFQYYREEENGRGNFPPRFSGLQFPNYSSELNVNALELDDSALYLCASSLGGRNQPQHFGDGTRLSIL.

CDR3 bases: TGTGCCAGCAGTCCCGCGGGGGAGCCTGCCTCGATAGTCTATGGCTACACCTTC. This codes for CASSPAGEPASIVYGYTF. This chain joins TRBV7-8 and TRBJ1-2, with D possibly matching TRBD1 (5 bases). The CDR3 runs 18 residues. Per germline, CDR1 SGHVS and CDR2 FQNEAQ. V lost 6 bases and J 4 bases, leaving 27 bases between the germline ends.

This clone was observed at least ten times. The V call is TRBV7-9, the J call TRBJ1-5; 7 nucleotides agree with TRBD1. Trimming removed 2 bases from V and 3 bases from J; junction bases left unmatched: 4. Per germline, CDR1 SEHNR and CDR2 FQNEAQ (reference sequence). The CDR3 spans 15 residues. The CDR3: CASSLTTGDNQPQHF. CDR3 DNA sequence: TGTGCCAGCAGCTTAACTACAGGGGACAATCAGCCCCAGCATTTT. Full variable domain (rest looked up from reference TRBV7-9 and TRBJ1-5): DTGVSQNPRHKITKRGQNVTFRCDPISEHNRLYWYRQTLGQGPEFLTYFQNEAQLEKSRLLSDRFSAERPKGSFSTLEIQRTEQGDSAMYLCASSLTTGDNQPQHFGDGTRLSIL.

This clone was counted ten times or more. The V and J genes are TRBV9 and TRBJ1-2, with D maybe TRBD1 (6 bases). The V and J ends lost 3 bases and 7 bases respectively, with 16 bases between them. The CDR3 extends over 14 amino acids. The germline gives CDR1 SGDLS, CDR2 YYNGEE. The CDR3 region is CASSAAGARSGYTF. The CDR3 nucleotides read TGTGCCAGCAGCGCCGCAGGGGCGAGATCTGGCTACACCTTC. The full variable domain, completed using reference TRBV9 and TRBJ1-2, is DSGVTQTPKHLITATGQRVTLRCSPRSGDLSVYWYQQSLDQGLQFLIQYYNGEERAKGNILERFSAQQFPDLHSELNLSSLELGDSALYFCASSAAGARSGYTFGSGTRLTVV.

This clone was counted at least ten times. V and J are TRBV4-1 and TRBJ2-1, with 7 bases identical to TRBD2. CDR1 and CDR2 (germline): MGHRA, YSYEKL. The junction had 7 bases not matched to a gene; V was cut back by 1 base and J by 1 base. The CDR3 consists of 17 residues. CDR3 in amino acids: CASSQGGGGRSYNEQFF. CDR3 in DNA: TGCGCCAGCAGCCAAGGCGGAGGCGGGAGATCCTACAATGAGCAGTTCTTC.

The rearrangement uses TRBV7-2 and TRBJ2-7, with a weak D call TRBD2 (5 bases). Germline V gene data show CDR1 as SGHTA and CDR2 as FQGNSA. V gave up 5 bases and J gave up 9 bases, with 11 bases separating them. The CDR3 covers 11 residues. The CDR3 sequence: CASSRGEGQYF. In DNA form, the CDR3 reads TGTGCCAGCAGCAGAGGTGAGGGGCAGTACTTC.

This clone turned up a few times. The chain links TRBV19 to TRBJ2-2, with 12 bases that match TRBD2. Trimming at V came to 5 bases and at J to 2 bases, leaving 6 bases not matched to a gene. CDR3 length: 17 residues. Germline values: CDR1 LNHDA, CDR2 SQIVND (reference sequence). The DNA of the CDR3 is TGTGCCAGTAGTGCCCCGGGACTAGCGGGCAACACCGGGGAGCTGTTTTTT. It is translated as CASSAPGLAGNTGELFF. Using reference TRBV19 and TRBJ2-2 for the parts outside the CDR3, the full variable domain is DGGITQSPKYLFRKEGQNVTLSCEQNLNHDAMYWYRQDPGQGLRLIYYSQIVNDFQKGDIAEGYSVSREKKESFPLTVTSAQKNPTAFYLCASSAPGLAGNTGELFFGEGSRLTVL.

This clone was seen at least ten times. J is TRBJ2-7 and V is TRBV10-1; 11 bases fit TRBD2. The germline CDR1 and CDR2 sequences are WNHNN and SYGVQD (reference sequence). The CDR3 is made up of 16 amino acids. Trimming cost V 3 bases and J 2 bases; bases outside gene matches: 6. CDR3 sequence (DNA): TGCGCCAGCAGTGATCGACCGGGACTAGCGGCCTACGAGCAGTACTTC. Its translation is CASSDRPGLAAYEQYF.

This clone was seen repeatedly, ten times or more. V gene TRBV27 combines with J gene TRBJ1-3, with a weak D call TRBD1 (6 bases). CDR1 and CDR2 (germline): MNHEY, SMNVEV (reference sequence). V lost 6 bases to trimming and J lost 3 bases, with 15 bases between them. The CDR3 runs 15 residues. For the CDR3, the DNA is TGTGCCAGCAGGCGATCAGGGGAGAATGGAAACACCATATATTTT. Its translation: CASRRSGENGNTIYF.

This clone came up a few times. The rearrangement uses TRBV29-1 and TRBJ2-3; D may be TRBD2 (6 bases). In germline, CDR1 is SQVTM, CDR2 ANQGSEA. The CDR3 totals 15 residues. Trimming left V 6 bases short and J 4 bases short, with 20 bases between. Written as DNA, the CDR3 is TGCAGCGTGACCCCCTCTCGGAGGGCCCCAGATACGCAGTATTTT. Translated, it gives CSVTPSRRAPDTQYF.

Many counts were recorded for this clone. The chain carries TRBV7-3 and TRBJ2-1; the match to TRBD2 covers 10 bases. J lost 0 bases, V lost 5 bases, and 4 bases had no gene match. Germline lookup yields CDR1 SGHTA and CDR2 FQGTGA. This CDR3 is 16 amino acids long. The CDR3 is CASSLTSGPSYNEQFF. CDR3 in DNA: TGTGCCAGCAGCCTGACTAGCGGGCCCTCCTACAATGAGCAGTTCTTC. The variable domain in full, completed from reference TRBV7-3 and TRBJ2-1, reads GAGVSQTPSNKVTEKGKYVELRCDPISGHTALYWYRQSLGQGPEFLIYFQGTGAADDSGLPNDRFFAVRPEGSVSTLKIQRTERGDSAVYLCASSLTSGPSYNEQFFGPGTRLTVL.

This clone was detected ten times or more. The gene calls are TRBV7-3 and TRBJ2-7; 15 nucleotides align to TRBD2. The CDR3 consists of 19 residues. CDR1 and CDR2 from the germline V gene are SGHTA and FQGTGA. Trimming removed 1 base from V and 7 bases from J; junction bases left unmatched: 14. The CDR3 region is CASSLKGRGLAGGVGEQYF. The DNA for the CDR3 is TGTGCCAGCAGCTTAAAAGGTCGCGGACTAGCGGGAGGGGTGGGGGAGCAGTACTTC. Full variable domain (rest looked up from reference TRBV7-3 and TRBJ2-7): GAGVSQTPSNKVTEKGKYVELRCDPISGHTALYWYRQSLGQGPEFLIYFQGTGAADDSGLPNDRFFAVRPEGSVSTLKIQRTERGDSAVYLCASSLKGRGLAGGVGEQYFGPGTRLTVT.

At least ten counts were recorded for this clone. The rearrangement uses TRBV11-2 and TRBJ2-7; 9 nucleotides match TRBD2. The CDR3 totals 15 residues. The trim removed 2 bases at V and 0 bases at J, leaving 2 bases unmatched. Germline-derived CDR1 and CDR2 are SGHAT and FQNNGV. The CDR3 DNA follows: TGTGCCAGCAGCTTACCTAGCGGGAACTCCTACGAGCAGTACTTC. It yields the protein CASSLPSGNSYEQYF. The whole variable domain, remainder taken from reference TRBV11-2 and TRBJ2-7, is EAGVAQSPRYKIIEKRQSVAFWCNPISGHATLYWYQQILGQGPKLLIQFQNNGVVDDSQLPKDRFSAERLKGVDSTLKIQPAKLEDSAVYLCASSLPSGNSYEQYFGPGTRLTVT.

This clone was counted a few times. The chain recombines TRBV18 with TRBJ2-5; the match to TRBD2 covers 7 bases. The CDR3 extends over 14 amino acids. CDR1 KGHSH and CDR2 LQKENI come from the germline V gene. After removal of 2 bases from V and 5 bases from J, the junction contained 5 bases not matched to a gene. The CDR3, as DNA: TGTGCCAGCTCACCATGGGAGGGCCGGGAGACCCAGTACTTC. Amino acids: CASSPWEGRETQYF.

This clone is judged medium-sized (0.01 to 0.1%). The chain combines TRBV4-3 with TRBJ2-7, with D maybe TRBD1 (5 bases). Germline V lookup: CDR1 LGHNA, CDR2 YSLEER. V lost 1 base and J lost 0, with 10 bases in between. The CDR3 sequence is 15 residues long. CDR3 in DNA: TGCGCCAGCAGCCAAGGAAGGGGCCCCTCCTACGAGCAGTACTTC. It translates to CASSQGRGPSYEQYF.

This clone was counted between two and nine times. The chain carries TRBV1 and TRBJ2-5; the table calls TRBD2, which could not be checked here. TRBV1 is reported as a pseudogene. The CDR3 totals 19 residues. This chain's CDR3 is CTSSPRCIRLAGFQETRYF. The CDR3 DNA is TGCACCAGCAGCCCGAGGTGCATCCGACTAGCGGGATTCCAAGAGACCCGGTACTTC.

This clone was seen at least ten times. V usage is TRBV6-6 and J usage is TRBJ1-4; weak D call: TRBD1 (6 bases). Germline-derived CDR1 and CDR2 are MNHNY and SVGAGI (reference sequence). Trimming took 6 bases from V and 4 from J, leaving 15 bases between them. The CDR3 covers 15 residues. For the CDR3, the DNA is TGTGCCAGCAGCCAACAGGGAAGGGGTAATGAAAAACTGTTTTTT. Protein sequence: CASSQQGRGNEKLFF.

This clone was recorded many times. The chain combines TRBV27 with TRBJ1-1; tentatively, D is TRBD1 (5 bases). Germline CDR1 MNHEY, CDR2 SMNVEV (reference sequence). Trimming took 10 bases from V and 6 from J, leaving 18 bases between them. CDR3 length: 13 amino acids. The CDR3 loop is CATLPRWGPEAFF. In nucleotides, the CDR3 is TGTGCCACTCTCCCCCGCTGGGGCCCTGAAGCTTTCTTT.

By sample share, this clone is medium-sized. At one end the junction does not follow the germline gene, possibly because of a read error. J is TRBJ1-2 and V is TRBV20-1; TRBD1 matches at 8 bases. The CDR3 has 11 residues. The V gene's germline CDR1 is DFQATT and CDR2 SNEGSKA (reference sequence). CDR3 in DNA: TGCAGTGCTATACAGGACAGGGAAACTTGCTTC. Residues: CSAIQDRETCF.

In its sample, this clone was seen many times. The V and J genes are TRBV4-2 and TRBJ2-1; 9 bases match TRBD2. The CDR3 totals 15 residues. Germline V gene sequence: CDR1 LGHNA, CDR2 YNFKEQ. With V trimmed by 4 bases and J by 1 base, 2 bases remained unmatched. CDR3 sequence: CASSRLAGSYNEQFF. Here the CDR3 DNA reads TGTGCCAGCAGCCGGCTAGCGGGATCCTACAATGAGCAGTTCTTC.

This clone was seen ten or more times. This chain joins TRBV28 and TRBJ1-1; tentative D call: TRBD1 (5 bases). There are 16 residues in the CDR3. Trimming removed 5 bases from V and 0 bases from J, with 16 bases in between. Per the germline V gene, CDR1 is MDHEN and CDR2 is SYDVKM. The CDR3 DNA follows: TGTGCCAGCAGTAAGGGGAAGCCTGTAATGAACACTGAAGCTTTCTTT. Translating it yields CASSKGKPVMNTEAFF.

This clone was counted ten times or more. The CDR3 spells CSGSWRDRGYTF. CDR3 in DNA: TGCAGCGGCTCTTGGCGGGATCGAGGCTACACCTTC. The chain is built from TRBV29-1 and TRBJ1-2; D gene uncertain. The CDR3 runs 12 residues. Deletions cut 7 bases from V and 8 bases from J, with 17 bases between. Looked up from germline, CDR1 is SQVTM and CDR2 is ANQGSEA.

This clone has ten or more counts. This rearrangement joins TRBV7-3 to TRBJ1-3; D ambiguous. CDR3 length: 15 amino acids. Germline V CDR1 and CDR2: SGHTA, FQGTGA. Trimming removed 1 base at V and 0 bases at J, with 7 bases between. CDR3 nucleotides: TGTGCCAGCAGCTTAAATCCGGGCTCTGGAAACACCATATATTTT. Protein: CASSLNPGSGNTIYF.

This clone has a count of ten or more. This rearrangement joins TRBV20-1 to TRBJ1-5; D unclear. Looked up from germline, CDR1 is DFQATT and CDR2 is SNEGSKA (reference sequence). This CDR3 has 11 residues. Trimming left V 5 bases short and J 6 bases short, with 8 bases between. The CDR3 coding sequence is TGCAGTGCTCTAGGGAGTCAGCCCCAGCATTTT. Translated, it gives CSALGSQPQHF.

This clone has ten or more counts. This chain links TRBV5-6 with TRBJ1-2; D gene unclear. This CDR3 is 14 amino acids long. The V end was cut by 0 bases, the J end by 6 bases, with 12 bases between. Germline V CDR1 and CDR2: SGHDT, YYEEEE. The CDR3 here is CASSLAVSRNGYTF. The CDR3 DNA is TGTGCCAGCAGCTTGGCGGTTTCAAGAAATGGCTACACCTTC. Using reference TRBV5-6 and TRBJ1-2 for the parts outside the CDR3, the full variable domain is DAGVTQSPTHLIKTRGQQVTLRCSPKSGHDTVSWYQQALGQGPQFIFQYYEEEERQRGNFPDRFSGHQFPNYSSELNVNALLLGDSALYLCASSLAVSRNGYTFGSGTRLTVV.

This clone was seen at least ten times. V gene TRBV5-4 combines with J gene TRBJ1-2; no definite D call. Germline CDR1 reads SGHNT; CDR2 reads YYREEE (reference sequence). Trimming removed 4 bases from V and 7 bases from J, with 11 bases in between. The CDR3 is 12 amino acids. CDR3 coding DNA: TGTGCCAGCAGCACCCTAAGTCGTGGCTACACCTTC. This encodes CASSTLSRGYTF.

This clone was seen many times. V and J are TRBV18 and TRBJ2-7, with TRBD2 matching over 8 bases. The CDR3 runs to 18 residues. The germline CDR1 and CDR2 sequences are KGHSH and LQKENI. Trimming at V came to 3 bases and at J to 2 bases, leaving 15 bases not matched to a gene. The CDR3 loop reads CASSPPILKRERPYEQYF. The CDR3 DNA reads as TGTGCCAGCTCACCCCCGATCCTCAAGCGGGAGCGACCCTACGAGCAGTACTTC.

The sample holds many counts of this clone. The chain joins TRBV7-8 to TRBJ2-2, with D perhaps matching TRBD2 (5 bases). CDR1 is SGHVS and CDR2 is FQNEAQ in the germline V gene. Trimming took off 2 bases at V and 6 bases at J, with 13 bases between the two ends. The CDR3 length is 15 residues. The CDR3 loop is CASSLNTRPAGELFF. CDR3 sequence (DNA): TGTGCCAGCAGCTTAAATACTAGACCAGCCGGGGAGCTGTTTTTT.

Ten or more counts support this clone. V gene TRBV12-5 combines with J gene TRBJ2-5; D might be TRBD2 (5 bases). The CDR3 loop spans 18 amino acids. Germline CDR1 reads LGHNT; CDR2 reads FRNRAP. Trimming removed 0 bases from V and 5 bases from J, with 22 bases in between. CDR3 nucleotide sequence: TGTGCTAGTGGTTTGGTACTTATGTGGTACAACTCGGGGGAGACCCAGTACTTC. This gives the protein CASGLVLMWYNSGETQYF.